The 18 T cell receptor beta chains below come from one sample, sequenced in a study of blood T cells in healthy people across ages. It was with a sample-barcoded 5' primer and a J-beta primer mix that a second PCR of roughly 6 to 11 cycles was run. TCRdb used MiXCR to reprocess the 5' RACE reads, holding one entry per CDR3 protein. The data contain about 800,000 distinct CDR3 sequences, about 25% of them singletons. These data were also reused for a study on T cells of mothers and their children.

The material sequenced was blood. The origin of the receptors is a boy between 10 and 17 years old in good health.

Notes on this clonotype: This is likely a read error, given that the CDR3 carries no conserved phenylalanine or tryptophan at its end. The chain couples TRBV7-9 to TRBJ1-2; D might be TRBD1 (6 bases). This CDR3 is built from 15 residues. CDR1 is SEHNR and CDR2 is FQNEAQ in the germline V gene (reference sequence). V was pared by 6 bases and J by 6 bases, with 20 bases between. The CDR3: CASREGTSVSNGYTS. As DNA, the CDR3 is TGTGCCAGCAGAGAAGGGACAAGCGTTTCAAATGGCTACACCTCC.

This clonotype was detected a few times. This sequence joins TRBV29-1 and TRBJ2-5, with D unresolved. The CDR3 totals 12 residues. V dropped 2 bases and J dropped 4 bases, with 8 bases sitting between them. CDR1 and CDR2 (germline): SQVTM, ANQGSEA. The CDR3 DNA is TGCAGCGTTGAATACATCGGAGAGACCCAGTACTTC. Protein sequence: CSVEYIGETQYF. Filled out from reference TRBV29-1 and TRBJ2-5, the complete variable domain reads SAVISQKPSRDICQRGTSLTIQCQVDSQVTMMFWYRQQPGQSLTLIATANQGSEATYESGFVIDKFPISRPNLTFSTLTVSNMSPEDSSIYLCSVEYIGETQYFGPGTRLLVL.

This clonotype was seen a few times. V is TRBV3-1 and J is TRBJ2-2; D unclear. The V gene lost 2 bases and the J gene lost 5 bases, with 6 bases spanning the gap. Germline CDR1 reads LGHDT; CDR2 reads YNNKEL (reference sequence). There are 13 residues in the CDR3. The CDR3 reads CASSQTWTGELFF. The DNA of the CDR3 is TGTGCCAGCAGCCAAACGTGGACCGGGGAGCTGTTTTTT.

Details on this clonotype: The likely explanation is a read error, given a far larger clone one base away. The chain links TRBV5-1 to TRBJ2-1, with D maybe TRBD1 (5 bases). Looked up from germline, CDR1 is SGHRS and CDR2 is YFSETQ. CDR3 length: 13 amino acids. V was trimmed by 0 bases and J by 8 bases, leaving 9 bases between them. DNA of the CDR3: TGCGCCAGCAGCTTGGAGGGGTACGATGAGCAGTTCTTC. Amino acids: CASSLEGYDEQFF.

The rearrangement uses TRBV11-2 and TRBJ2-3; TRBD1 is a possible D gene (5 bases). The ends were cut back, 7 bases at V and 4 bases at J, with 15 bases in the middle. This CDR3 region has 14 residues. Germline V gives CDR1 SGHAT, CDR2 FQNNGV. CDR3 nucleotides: TGTGCCAGCATTTTTGCAGGGTCCCCAGATACGCAGTATTTT. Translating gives CASIFAGSPDTQYF.

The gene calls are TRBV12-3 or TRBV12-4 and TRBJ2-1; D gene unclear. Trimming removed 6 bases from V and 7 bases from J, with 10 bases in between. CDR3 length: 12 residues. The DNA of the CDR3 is TGTGCCAGCAGCTCCCACGATAATGAGCAGTTCTTC. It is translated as CASSSHDNEQFF.

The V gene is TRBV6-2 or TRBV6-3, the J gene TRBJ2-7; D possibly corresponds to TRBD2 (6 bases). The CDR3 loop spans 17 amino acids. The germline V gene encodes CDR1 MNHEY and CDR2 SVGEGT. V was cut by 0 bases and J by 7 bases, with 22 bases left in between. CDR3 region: CASSYSWVSGNGFEQYF. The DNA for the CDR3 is TGTGCCAGCAGTTACTCATGGGTTAGCGGAAACGGATTTGAGCAGTACTTC.

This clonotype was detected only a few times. The CDR3 nucleotides read TGCAGTGCTAGAGAGGCAGGTTCCCAGCCCCAGCATTTT. Amino acids: CSAREAGSQPQHF. The genes are TRBV20-1 and TRBJ1-5; D is unclear. The CDR3 is 13 amino acids. CDR1 is DFQATT, CDR2 SNEGSKA, per germline (reference sequence). Trimming stripped 0 bases from V and 7 bases from J, with 10 bases between.

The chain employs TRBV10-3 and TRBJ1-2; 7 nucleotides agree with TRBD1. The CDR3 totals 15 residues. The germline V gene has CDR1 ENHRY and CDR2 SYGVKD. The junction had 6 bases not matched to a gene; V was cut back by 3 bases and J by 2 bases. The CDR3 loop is CAISDPQGRNYGYTF. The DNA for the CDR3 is TGTGCCATCAGTGACCCACAGGGGCGAAACTATGGCTACACCTTC.

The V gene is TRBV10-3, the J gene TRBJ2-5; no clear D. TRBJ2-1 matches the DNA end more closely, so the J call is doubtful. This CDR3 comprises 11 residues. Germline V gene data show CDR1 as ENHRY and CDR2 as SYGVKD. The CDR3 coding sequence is TGTGCCATCAGTGAGAGGGATCGGCAGTTCTTC. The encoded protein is CAISERDRQFF.

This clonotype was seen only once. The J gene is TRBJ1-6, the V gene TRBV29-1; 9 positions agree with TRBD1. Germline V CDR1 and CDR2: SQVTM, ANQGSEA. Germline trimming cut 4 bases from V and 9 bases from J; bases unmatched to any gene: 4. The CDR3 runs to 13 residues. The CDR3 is CSVAGDRASPLHF. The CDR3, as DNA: TGCAGCGTTGCTGGGGACAGGGCTTCACCCCTCCACTTT.

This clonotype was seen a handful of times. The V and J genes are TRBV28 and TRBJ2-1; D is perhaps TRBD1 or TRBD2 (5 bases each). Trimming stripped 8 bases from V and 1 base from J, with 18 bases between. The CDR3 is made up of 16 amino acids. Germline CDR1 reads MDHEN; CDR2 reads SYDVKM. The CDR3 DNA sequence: TGTGCCAGCGCCCCCGGGGCCTACAATTCCTACAATGAGCAGTTCTTC. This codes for CASAPGAYNSYNEQFF. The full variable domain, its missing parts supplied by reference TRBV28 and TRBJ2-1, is DVKVTQSSRYLVKRTGEKVFLECVQDMDHENMFWYRQDPGLGLRLIYFSYDVKMKEKGDIPEGYSVSREKKERFSLILESASTNQTSMYLCASAPGAYNSYNEQFFGPGTRLTVL.

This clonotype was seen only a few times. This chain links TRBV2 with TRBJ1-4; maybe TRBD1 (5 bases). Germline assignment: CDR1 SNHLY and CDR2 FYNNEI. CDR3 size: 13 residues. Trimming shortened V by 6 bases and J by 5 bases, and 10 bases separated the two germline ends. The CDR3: CASRTDRNEKLFF. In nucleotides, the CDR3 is TGTGCCAGCAGGACCGACAGAAATGAAAAACTGTTTTTT.

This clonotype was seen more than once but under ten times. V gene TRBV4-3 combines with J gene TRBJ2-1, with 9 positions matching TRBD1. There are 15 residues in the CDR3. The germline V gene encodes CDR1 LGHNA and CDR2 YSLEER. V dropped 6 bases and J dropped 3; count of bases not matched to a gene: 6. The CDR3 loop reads CASSSGTGNYNEQFF. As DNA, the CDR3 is TGCGCCAGCAGTTCCGGGACAGGGAACTACAATGAGCAGTTCTTC.

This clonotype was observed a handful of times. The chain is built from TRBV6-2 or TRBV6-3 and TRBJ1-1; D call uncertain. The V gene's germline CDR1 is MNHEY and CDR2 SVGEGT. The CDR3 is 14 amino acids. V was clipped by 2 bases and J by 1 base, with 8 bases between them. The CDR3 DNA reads TGTGCCAGCAGTTACGTGGACGGGAACACTGAAGCTTTCTTT. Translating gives CASSYVDGNTEAFF.

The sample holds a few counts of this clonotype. The CDR3 nucleotides are TGTGCCAGCAGCTTAGTTTGGGGGATGGGGGCCCTCAGCTCCTACAATGAGCAGTTCTTC. Its protein product is CASSLVWGMGALSSYNEQFF. V is TRBV11-2 and J is TRBJ2-1, with D perhaps TRBD1 (6 bases). Trimming took 1 base from V and 0 from J, leaving 22 bases between them. Germline lookup yields CDR1 SGHAT and CDR2 FQNNGV. The CDR3 extends over 20 amino acids.

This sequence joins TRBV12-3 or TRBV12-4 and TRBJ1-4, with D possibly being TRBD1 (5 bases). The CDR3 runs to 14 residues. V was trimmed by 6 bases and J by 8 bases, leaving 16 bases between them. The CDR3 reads CASSVAGTVEKLFF. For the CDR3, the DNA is TGTGCCAGCAGCGTTGCCGGGACTGTCGAAAAACTGTTTTTT.

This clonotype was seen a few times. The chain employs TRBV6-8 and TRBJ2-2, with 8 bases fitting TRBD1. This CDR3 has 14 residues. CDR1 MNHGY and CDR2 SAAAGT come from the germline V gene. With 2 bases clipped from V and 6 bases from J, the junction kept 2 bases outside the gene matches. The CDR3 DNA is TGTGCCAGCAGTTACAAACAGGGGGCCGGGGAGCTGTTTTTT. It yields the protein CASSYKQGAGELFF.